This TCR beta chain was identified in a study of regulatory T cells in long-lasting Graves disease. Study-level points and caveats: Thyroid tissue went unexamined; only peripheral blood was analyzed.

Time point of the sample: newly diagnosed GD, antithyroid drugs for less than 3 months. Extracted PBMC RNA gave rise to the TCR library. Germline loops: CDR1 LGHDT, CDR2 YNNKEL (reference sequence). The CDR3 runs to 13 residues. The germline V and J ends were trimmed by 4 bases and 9 bases, with 13 bases remaining between them. Arm-PCR of CDR3 regions with iRepertoire HTBI primers generated TCR beta libraries. Via MiXCR, TCRdb re-called the multiplex PCR reads, giving one row per CDR3 protein. Among roughly 500,000 distinct CDR3 sequences listed, 13% were seen once. This clonotype was recorded many times. What it binds is unknown. The data were also submitted as part of a second study, on T cells in Graves' hyperthyroidism and ophthalmopathy.

The receptor was isolated from a man under 40 with Graves disease. V and J are TRBV3-1 and TRBJ2-1; the D gene is possibly TRBD1 (5 bases). Source: peripheral blood mononuclear cells (PBMCs), taken at new diagnosis, from a patient treated with antithyroid drugs. The CDR3 region is CASSPIIDSEQFF. The CDR3 region has the DNA TGTGCCAGCAGCCCCATCATTGACAGTGAGCAGTTCTTC.